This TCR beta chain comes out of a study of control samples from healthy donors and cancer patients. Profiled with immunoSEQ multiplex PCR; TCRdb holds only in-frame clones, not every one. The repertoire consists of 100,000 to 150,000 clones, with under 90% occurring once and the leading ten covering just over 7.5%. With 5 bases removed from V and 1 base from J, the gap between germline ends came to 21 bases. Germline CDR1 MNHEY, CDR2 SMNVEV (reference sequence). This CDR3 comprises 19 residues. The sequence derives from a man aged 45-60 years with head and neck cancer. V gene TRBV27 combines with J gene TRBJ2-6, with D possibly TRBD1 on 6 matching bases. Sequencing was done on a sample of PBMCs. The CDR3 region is CASSPSQGFHSSGANVLTF. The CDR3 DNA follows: TGTGCCAGCAGTCCCTCACAGGGTTTTCATAGTTCTGGGGCCAACGTCCTGACTTTC.